This is a list of T cell receptor beta chains from one sample in a study of blood T cell repertoires in COVID-19. Assay: immunoSEQ multiplex PCR; the TCRdb copy retains only in-frame clones and omits some. The sample has 230,000 or so clones, approximately 82% seen once. The source material was peripheral blood. The receptors come from a man in his forties or fifties who had recovered from COVID-19. Each CDR3 is given with its conserved first and last residue. A D gene is named only where the DNA matches it firmly. Clone size is not always given. Where it is, it says once, few, many or a class for expanded clones.

D gene,clone size,V gene,J gene,CDR3 DNA,CDR3 protein
-,-,TRBV6-2/TRBV6-3,TRBJ1-1,TGTGCCAGCAGCCAGGTCGGGACTGAAGCTTTCTTT,CASSQVGTEAFF
-,-,TRBV4-3,TRBJ1-2,TGCGCCAGCAGCCAAGGGGGCGGCTATGGCTACACCTTC,CASSQGGGYGYTF
TRBD1,-,TRBV7-2,TRBJ2-5,TGTGCCAGCAGCTTATCGGACAGGGGGTACCAAGAGACCCAGTACTTC,CASSLSDRGYQETQYF
-,once,TRBV19,TRBJ2-3,TGTGCCAGTAGTATGCTACAGACAGATACGCAGTATTTT,CASSMLQTDTQYF
-,-,TRBV9,TRBJ2-2,TGTGCCAGCAGCGCACTAAACGACGCCGGGGAGCTGTTTTTT,CASSALNDAGELFF
-,-,TRBV13,TRBJ2-7,TGTGCCAGCAGCTCCCAGGTGTCCTACGAGCAGTACTTC,CASSSQVSYEQYF
TRBD1,-,TRBV6-2/TRBV6-3,TRBJ1-6,TGTGCCAGCAGCCACCCCTACAGGGGTCGGGATTCACCCCTCCACTTT,CASSHPYRGRDSPLHF
TRBD2,-,TRBV7-2,TRBJ2-4,TGTGCCAGCAGCCAACCTAAGCGGGGGGAAAACATTCAGTACTTC,CASSQPKRGENIQYF
-,once,TRBV5-6,TRBJ2-3,TGTGCCAGCAGCTTCTCAGGGGACACAGATACGCAGTATTTT,CASSFSGDTDTQYF
-,-,TRBV7-8,TRBJ1-4,TGTGCCAGCAGCATCACATTTAAGGAGGGAAAACTGTTTTTT,CASSITFKEGKLFF
-,-,TRBV5-5,TRBJ2-7,TGTGCCAGCAGCGCCGGGACAAACTCCTACGAGCAGTACTTC,CASSAGTNSYEQYF
-,-,TRBV6-2/TRBV6-3,TRBJ1-5,TGTGCCAGCAGTTACCATGGGGGGAGAGGCAATCAGCCCCAGCATTTT,CASSYHGGRGNQPQHF
-,-,TRBV19,TRBJ1-3,TGTGCCAGTACCCCGACGGGAGGCGCCATATATTTT,CASTPTGGAIYF
TRBD1,-,TRBV25-1,TRBJ1-3,TGTGCCAGCAGTGACCTCAGACAGGGCGGAGACACCATATATTTT,CASSDLRQGGDTIYF
-,-,TRBV4-1,TRBJ1-1,TGCGCCAGCAGCCAAGTAGCCTTCATGAACACTGAAGCTTTCTTT,CASSQVAFMNTEAFF
TRBD1,-,TRBV7-2,TRBJ1-4,TGTGCCAGCAGCCCGACAGGGGAGTCAGAAAAACTGTTTTTT,CASSPTGESEKLFF
-,-,TRBV9,TRBJ2-2,TGTGCCAGCAGCGTTGATACAGGTATCAATCGGGAGCTGTTTTTT,CASSVDTGINRELFF
TRBD1,-,TRBV5-1,TRBJ2-6,TGCGCCAGCAGCTCGCAACCGTTGACAGGGAGTAATCTCCCTGGGGCCAACGTCCTGACTTTC,CASSSQPLTGSNLPGANVLTF
TRBD1,-,TRBV12-3/TRBV12-4,TRBJ1-2,TGTGCCAGCACCATATGGGACAGGCCATACAACACCTTC,CASTIWDRPYNTF
-,-,TRBV2,TRBJ1-2,TGTGCCAGCAGTGACCCGAGCTACTATGGCTACACCTTC,CASSDPSYYGYTF
TRBD2,few,TRBV7-8,TRBJ2-2,TGTGCCAGCAGCTTTTCGCTAGCGGGAGTGAACACCGGGGAGCTGTTTTTT,CASSFSLAGVNTGELFF
TRBD1,-,TRBV19,TRBJ1-1,TGTGCCAGTACCATGGGGGACAGGCTGAACACTGAAGCTTTCTTT,CASTMGDRLNTEAFF
TRBD2,once,TRBV5-1,TRBJ2-3,TGCGCCAGCAAACTAGCGGGGGCCCGGGATACGCAGTATTTT,CASKLAGARDTQYF
TRBD1,-,TRBV7-6,TRBJ1-5,TGTGCCAGCAGCTTGGCGGGACAGGGAGGTCAGCCCCAGCATTTT,CASSLAGQGGQPQHF
-,-,TRBV3-1/TRBV3-2,TRBJ1-3,TGTGCCAGCAGTTCCGGTCATGTCGGAAACACCATATATTTT,CASSSGHVGNTIYF
-,-,TRBV11-3,TRBJ2-1,TGTGCCAGCAGCTTATTTTCGACAGGTTCGACCTACAATGAGCAGTTCTTC,CASSLFSTGSTYNEQFF
TRBD2,once,TRBV6-5,TRBJ2-7,TGTGCCAGCAGTTACGGGAGGGCATACGAGCAGTACTTC,CASSYGRAYEQYF
-,-,TRBV5-1,TRBJ2-3,TGCGCCAGCAGCTGGACAGGGAGGGGGACAGATACGCAGTATTTT,CASSWTGRGTDTQYF
-,-,TRBV18,TRBJ2-5,TGTGCCAGCTCACCATACGAGTCCGAGACCCAGTACTTC,CASSPYESETQYF
TRBD1,-,TRBV10-3,TRBJ1-6,TGTGCCAACCAGGGGGCAGAGAATTCACCCCTCCACTTT,CANQGAENSPLHF
-,-,TRBV3-1/TRBV3-2,TRBJ2-1,TGTGCCAGCAGCGAACCAGGGAAATCCTACAATGAGCAGTTCTTC,CASSEPGKSYNEQFF
TRBD2,-,TRBV5-6,TRBJ2-7,TGTGCCAGCAGCTCTAGCGGGCGGATGTCTTACGAGCAGTACTTC,CASSSSGRMSYEQYF
-,-,TRBV27,TRBJ2-3,TGTGCCAGCAGTCTAACGTTCACAGGATATTCTAGCACAGATACGCAGTATTTT,CASSLTFTGYSSTDTQYF
TRBD1,-,TRBV18,TRBJ1-2,TGTGCCAGCTCTGCGGAGAGACAGGGGCCTAACTATGGCTACACCTTC,CASSAERQGPNYGYTF
TRBD1,once,TRBV25-1,TRBJ1-2,TGTGCCAGCAGTAACCAGGGGGTTGTCTATGGCTACACCTTC,CASSNQGVVYGYTF
TRBD2,-,TRBV28,TRBJ2-3,TGTGCCAGCAGTTGGACTAGCGTCAGCACAGATACGCAGTATTTT,CASSWTSVSTDTQYF
TRBD1,-,TRBV9,TRBJ2-3,TGTGCCAGCTGCCGGGACAGTGCCACAGATACGCAGTATTTT,CASCRDSATDTQYF
-,-,TRBV27,TRBJ2-5,TGTGCCAGCAGTTCGCTAGCCGTGGAGACCCAGTACTTC,CASSSLAVETQYF
-,-,TRBV4-1,TRBJ1-2,TGCGCCAGCAGCCATGTTCCCAGGGGCCATGGCTACACCTTC,CASSHVPRGHGYTF
TRBD2,-,TRBV10-3,TRBJ2-1,TGTGCCATCAGTGAGTCGCGGACTAGCGGCTACAATGAGCAGTTCTTC,CAISESRTSGYNEQFF
-,-,TRBV28,TRBJ1-2,TGTGCCAGCAGTTTGGGGACACACCAAGCTAACTATGGCTACACCTTC,CASSLGTHQANYGYTF
TRBD1,-,TRBV20-1,TRBJ2-2,TGCAGTGCTAGTGCTATGACAGGGGACCCCGGGGAGCTGTTTTTT,CSASAMTGDPGELFF
TRBD1,-,TRBV3-1/TRBV3-2,TRBJ1-1,TGTGCCAGCAGCGCAGGGGGCTACACTGAAGCTTTCTTT,CASSAGGYTEAFF
TRBD1,-,TRBV5-8,TRBJ2-1,TGTGCCAGCAGCATACTAATGACAGGGGGTTACTACAATGAGCAGTTCTTC,CASSILMTGGYYNEQFF
-,once,TRBV7-9,TRBJ2-7,TGTGCCAGCAGCCAGGGTTCGTACGAGCAGTACTTC,CASSQGSYEQYF
TRBD2,-,TRBV2,TRBJ2-2,TGTGCCAGCAACCCTAGCGGGAACACCGGGGAGCTGTTTTTT,CASNPSGNTGELFF
TRBD2,once,TRBV9,TRBJ2-3,TGTGCCAGCAGCCAGACCGGACTAGCGGCTAGCACAGATACGCAGTATTTT,CASSQTGLAASTDTQYF
TRBD2,-,TRBV5-1,TRBJ2-5,TGCGCCAGCAGCTTGGCCGGACTAGCGGGAGAGACCCAGTACTTC,CASSLAGLAGETQYF
TRBD2,-,TRBV10-1,TRBJ2-1,TGCGCCAGCAGCGACGGGACTAGCGTCAATGAGCAGTTCTTC,CASSDGTSVNEQFF
-,-,TRBV18,TRBJ2-7,TGTGCCAGCTCACCACGGTTCAGGGTCGTCGAGCAGTACTTC,CASSPRFRVVEQYF
TRBD1,-,TRBV18,TRBJ1-4,TGTGCCAGCTCAGACGGACAGGGCAATAATGAAAAACTGTTTTTT,CASSDGQGNNEKLFF
TRBD2,-,TRBV19,TRBJ2-5,TGTGCCAGTAGTATAGATCCTAGCGGGAGTGGTCAAGAGACCCAGTACTTC,CASSIDPSGSGQETQYF
-,-,TRBV6-2/TRBV6-3,TRBJ2-7,TGTGCCAGCAGTACCTATACCTACGAGCAGTACTTC,CASSTYTYEQYF
-,-,TRBV27,TRBJ2-1,TGTGCCAGCAGTTCCACCCGGGGCTACAATGAGCAGTTCTTC,CASSSTRGYNEQFF
TRBD1,-,TRBV11-2,TRBJ1-1,TGTGCCAGCAGCCTGGACAGGGTTTGGGCTGAAGCTTTCTTT,CASSLDRVWAEAFF
TRBD1,-,TRBV9,TRBJ1-1,TGTGCCAGCAGCGGGCTGACAGGGGGCTTCACTGAAGCTTTCTTT,CASSGLTGGFTEAFF
-,-,TRBV13,TRBJ2-7,TGTGCCAGCAGCTTAGCTTACGGCGGCGAGCAGTACTTC,CASSLAYGGEQYF
TRBD1,-,TRBV27,TRBJ2-2,TGTGCCAGCAACTTTTTGAGTCCCCTAGGGGGCGGCTCGAACACCGGGGAGCTGTTTTTT,CASNFLSPLGGGSNTGELFF
TRBD2,-,TRBV5-1,TRBJ2-1,TGCGCCAGCAGCTCGACTAGCGGGAGTACGACTGGTGAGCAGTTCTTC,CASSSTSGSTTGEQFF